The clone carrying this TCR beta chain was counted between two and nine times. Antigen specificity is unknown. The sample belongs to a study of CD8+ T cells in alopecia areata. Regarding the study as a whole: Many expanded lesional clones persisted during tofacitinib (in both scalp and blood). In scalp, tofacitinib significantly decreased clonality and expanded CD8+ clones among the top 100.

Stated treatment: oral pan-JAK inhibitor, 5-10 mg twice daily. The J segment lost 5 bases and the V segment lost 4 bases, leaving 9 bases of the junction unmatched. Looked up from germline, CDR1 is MNHEY and CDR2 is SMNVEV (reference sequence). This CDR3 region has 16 residues. In each case, RNA was isolated and then reverse transcribed into cDNA as the sequencing template. Clones were read by immunoSEQ multiplex PCR, and TCRdb kept only the in-frame ones, dropping some. The repertoire includes roughly 70,000 clones, approximately 29% of them detected once, and under 15% sits in the top ten. The chain combines TRBV27 with TRBJ2-5; 11 bases are shared with TRBD1. The TCR originated in a human donor with alopecia areata. The sample in question was CD8+ T cells sorted from blood, obtained at week 4, from a patient treated with tofacitinib. This CDR3 is CASSSWGTGGGETQYF. For the CDR3, the DNA is TGTGCCAGCAGTTCATGGGGGACAGGGGGTGGGGAGACCCAGTACTTC.